The 21 T cell receptor beta chains reported below all come from one sample, sequenced in a study of T cell repertoires in cytomegalovirus infection (dated by TCRdb to about 2019). Sequencing used an Illumina HiSeq 1500. TCRdb trimmed public reads at Q25 via fastp, called clones via MiXCR and kept in-frame beta chains. Rows with one shared CDR3 protein collapse into an entry with the most common genes and DNA. Within this sample are about 300,000 distinct CDR3 sequences, with about 9.2% of them counted one time only. 2.5% of the sample goes to the ten largest clones. Specimen: PBMCs. The receptor source for this set is a human donor in good health (CMV status not recorded). Some clones in this sample may be carry-over from other donors' samples.

This clonotype appeared a few times. The chain has TRBV5-1 and TRBJ1-2, with D tentatively TRBD1 (5 bases). Germline-derived CDR1 and CDR2 are SGHRS and YFSETQ. V lost 4 bases to trimming and J lost 2 bases, with 12 bases between them. The CDR3 contains 14 residues. Here the CDR3 reads CASSLEGRNYGYTF. CDR3 sequence (DNA): TGCGCCAGCAGCCTCGAGGGACGGAACTATGGCTACACCTTC.

This clonotype showed up many times. The V and J genes are TRBV20-1 and TRBJ1-2; possibly TRBD1 for D (6 bases). The CDR3 has 16 residues. Per germline, CDR1 DFQATT and CDR2 SNEGSKA (reference sequence). The V end lost 3 bases, the J end lost 0 bases, and 17 bases lay between the germline ends. Here the CDR3 reads CSASKAGAPANYGYTF. CDR3 DNA sequence: TGCAGTGCTAGTAAGGCAGGGGCTCCAGCTAACTATGGCTACACCTTC.

V is TRBV29-1 and J is TRBJ2-3; 10 nucleotides agree with TRBD2. The V gene's germline CDR1 is SQVTM and CDR2 ANQGSEA. The CDR3 covers 19 residues. Unmatched junction bases numbered 15, after V lost 3 bases and J lost 0 bases. The CDR3 spells CSVEVVAGGPKGSTDTQYF. CDR3 sequence (DNA): TGCAGCGTTGAGGTTGTAGCGGGGGGCCCAAAAGGTAGCACAGATACGCAGTATTTT.

This clonotype was picked up many times. The chain combines TRBV7-8 with TRBJ1-1; D unclear. This CDR3 spans 11 amino acids. Trimming took off 2 bases at V and 7 bases at J, with 5 bases between the two ends. In germline, CDR1 is SGHVS, CDR2 FQNEAQ. In DNA, the CDR3 is TGTGCCAGCAGCTTATTGGGTGAAGCTTTCTTT. Its protein product is CASSLLGEAFF.

This clonotype was counted a few times. This chain connects TRBV4-1 to TRBJ2-3; D is unclear. CDR1 and CDR2 from the germline V gene are MGHRA and YSYEKL. V was pared by 4 bases and J by 2 bases, with 7 bases between. CDR3 length: 13 amino acids. As DNA, the CDR3 is TGCGCCAGCAGCCCGGACCCCACAGATACGCAGTATTTT. Amino acids: CASSPDPTDTQYF.

This clonotype was counted many times. The gene calls are TRBV7-2 and TRBJ2-1; perhaps TRBD1 as D (6 bases). CDR3 length: 15 amino acids. V was trimmed by 3 bases and J by 9 bases, leaving 18 bases between them. Germline loops: CDR1 SGHTA, CDR2 FQGNSA. The CDR3 loop reads CASSLLPTGPGEQFF. For the CDR3, the DNA is TGTGCCAGCAGCTTGCTCCCGACAGGCCCTGGTGAGCAGTTCTTC.

The chain links TRBV20-1 to TRBJ1-4; D unclear. The germline V gene has CDR1 DFQATT and CDR2 SNEGSKA (reference sequence). The CDR3 loop spans 13 amino acids. V lost 3 bases and J 6 bases, leaving 11 bases between the germline ends. CDR3 residues: CSASSVEDEKLFF. The CDR3 region has the DNA TGCAGTGCTAGCAGCGTGGAGGATGAAAAACTGTTTTTT.

In this sample, this clonotype turned up many times. The chain employs TRBV28 and TRBJ2-4; 10 positions match TRBD1. Germline V CDR1 and CDR2: MDHEN, SYDVKM. V shed 2 bases and J 6 bases; nucleotides not matched to a gene: 7. The CDR3 runs to 16 residues. CDR3 DNA sequence: TGTGCCAGCAGTTTAGGAGGGACAGGGGACGGAAACATTCAGTACTTC. Protein product: CASSLGGTGDGNIQYF.

Many counts were recorded for this clonotype. The chain employs TRBV2 and TRBJ1-2; unclear D gene. Germline-derived CDR1 and CDR2 are SNHLY and FYNNEI. The V end was cut by 6 bases, the J end by 4 bases, with 6 bases between. The CDR3 extends over 11 amino acids. CDR3 amino acids: CASRGFYGYTF. The CDR3 bases are TGTGCCAGCAGGGGGTTCTATGGCTACACCTTC.

This clonotype was counted many times. This chain connects TRBV4-2 to TRBJ1-1; TRBD1 matches 11 bases. J lost 3 bases, V lost 0 bases, and 6 bases had no gene match. The CDR3 has 17 amino acids. Per germline, CDR1 LGHNA and CDR2 YNFKEQ. The CDR3 DNA follows: TGTGCCAGCAGCCAAGAAAGGACAGGGGGCGTTGACACTGAAGCTTTCTTT. It translates to CASSQERTGGVDTEAFF.

This clonotype occurred many times. The genes are TRBV7-3 and TRBJ2-2; D may be TRBD2 (7 bases). Germline values: CDR1 SGHTA, CDR2 FQGTGA. The CDR3 has 15 amino acids. V lost 4 bases, J lost 8 bases, and 17 bases lay in between. CDR3 region: CASSSRGGGAGELFF. As DNA, the CDR3 is TGTGCCAGCAGCTCCCGAGGCGGGGGCGCGGGGGAGCTGTTTTTT.

This clonotype was recorded many times. In DNA, the CDR3 is TGCAGCGTTGACCGGACAGGGGATGGAGATACGCAGTATTTT. This codes for CSVDRTGDGDTQYF. V is TRBV29-1 and J is TRBJ2-3; 9 bases are shared with TRBD1. Losses at the gene ends were 3 bases for V and 5 bases for J; bases not matched to a gene: 6. The CDR3 loop spans 14 amino acids. In germline, CDR1 is SQVTM, CDR2 ANQGSEA.

At least ten counts were recorded for this clonotype. J is TRBJ2-3 and V is TRBV11-3, with 7 bases identical to TRBD2. Germline lookup yields CDR1 SGHNT and CDR2 YENEEA. The CDR3 is 17 amino acids. The ends lost 3 bases at V and 1 base at J; junction bases unmatched: 10. The CDR3 sequence is CASSFSSGTIGTDTQYF. CDR3 sequence (DNA): TGTGCCAGCAGCTTCTCTAGCGGAACCATTGGCACAGATACGCAGTATTTT.

The rearrangement joins TRBV2 to TRBJ2-1; D is unresolved. Looked up from germline, CDR1 is SNHLY and CDR2 is FYNNEI. The CDR3 runs 11 residues. V lost 3 bases, J lost 9 bases, and 6 bases lay in between. The CDR3 DNA sequence: TGTGCCAGCAGTGACTGGGGTGAGCAGTTCTTC. This sequence encodes CASSDWGEQFF.

A few counts support this clonotype. The chain employs TRBV10-3 and TRBJ1-5; D may be TRBD1 (5 bases). V gave up 11 bases and J gave up 8 bases, with 7 bases separating them. Germline V gene lookup returns CDR1 ENHRY and CDR2 SYGVKD. This CDR3 comprises 9 residues. DNA for the CDR3: TGTGCCGTGGGGGAGCCCCAGCATTTT. Translating it yields CAVGEPQHF.

This clonotype was seen at least ten times. DNA of the CDR3: TGTGCCAGCAGTGAACCGGGAGGGAGCTCCTACGAGCAGTACGTC. Residues: CASSEPGGSSYEQYV. The rearrangement links TRBV28 to TRBJ2-7, with 8 bases matching TRBD2. CDR1 and CDR2 (germline): MDHEN, SYDVKM. The junction had 6 bases not matched to a gene; V was cut back by 5 bases and J by 0 bases. This CDR3 comprises 15 residues.

CDR3 sequence: CASTLTGLNTEAFF. For the CDR3, the DNA is TGTGCCAGCACCCTGACAGGGCTTAACACTGAAGCTTTCTTT. The chain employs TRBV2 and TRBJ1-1, with 7 bases matching TRBD1. V was clipped by 7 bases and J by 2 bases; unmatched bases: 7. The CDR3 length is 14 residues. Germline loops: CDR1 SNHLY, CDR2 FYNNEI.

The chain employs TRBV7-9 and TRBJ1-5, with 9 positions matching TRBD1. Germline trimming cut 5 bases from V and 1 base from J; bases unmatched to any gene: 6. The germline V gene encodes CDR1 SEHNR and CDR2 FQNEAQ (reference sequence). This CDR3 contains 16 residues. Here the CDR3 DNA reads TGTGCCAGCAGCCCAGACAGGGGGTTGAGCAATCAGCCCCAGCATTTT. Translated, it gives CASSPDRGLSNQPQHF.

Ten or more counts support this clonotype. The chain recombines TRBV20-1 with TRBJ2-2; 13 nucleotides align to TRBD2. There are 15 residues in the CDR3. In germline, CDR1 is DFQATT, CDR2 SNEGSKA (reference sequence). V lost 6 bases and J lost 3; bases outside the gene matches: 4. CDR3 sequence reads: CSAPTSGGYTGELFF. DNA of the CDR3: TGCAGTGCCCCGACTAGCGGGGGGTACACCGGGGAGCTGTTTTTT.

This clonotype has ten or more counts. V and J are TRBV2 and TRBJ2-7; perhaps D is TRBD1 or TRBD2 (5 bases each). Germline CDR1 SNHLY, CDR2 FYNNEI. The V end lost 7 bases, the J end lost 0 bases, and 16 bases lay between the germline ends. The CDR3 covers 15 residues. The CDR3 sequence: CASTGSDIRSYEQYF. In nucleotides, the CDR3 is TGTGCCAGCACGGGGTCGGACATCCGCTCCTACGAGCAGTACTTC.

In this sample, this clonotype turned up a few times. This chain connects TRBV28 to TRBJ1-5; 7 bases match TRBD1. The CDR3 has 16 residues. CDR1 and CDR2 from the germline V gene are MDHEN and SYDVKM. V gave up 6 bases and J gave up 4 bases; unmatched junction bases: 12. CDR3 in DNA: TGTGCCAGCAGGCTCTCGACTTCAGGGGGGAATCAGCCCCAGCATTTT. Translating gives CASRLSTSGGNQPQHF.